The T cell receptor (beta chain) described here comes from a study of T cells in Graves' hyperthyroidism and ophthalmopathy. To note about this clonotype: Its antigen is undetermined.

The TCR beta CDR3 regions underwent amplification using RNA transcripts as the source. An initial round of RT-PCR targeting the TCR CDR3 relied on the HTBI primer set. From the multiplex PCR reads, TCRdb called clonotypes with MiXCR, one entry per CDR3 protein. The sample holds more than 550,000 distinct CDR3 sequences, around a sixth seen once. CDR3 length: 19 residues. The germline V gene encodes CDR1 MDHEN and CDR2 SYDVKM. V lost 2 bases to trimming and J lost 5 bases; unmatched junction nucleotides: 11. Study-level findings and limits: Most thyroid-expanded clonotypes above 0.001 were also found in blood.

Material: blood. This receptor was obtained from a woman aged 50 to 65 with Graves' hyperthyroidism that later progressed to Graves' ophthalmopathy. The genes are TRBV28 and TRBJ2-3, with 15 bases fitting TRBD2. The CDR3 nucleotides are TGTGCCAGCAGTTTACGGACTAGCGGGAGGGTCCTCGAGAGAGATACGCAGTATTTT. As protein: CASSLRTSGRVLERDTQYF.